The next 20 T cell receptor beta chains were all read from a single sample in a study of memory CD4+ T cells and cytomegalovirus serostatus. Single viable CD3+CD4+CD8-CD45RO+ cells were sorted as the memory CD4+ T cells. Some clones are missing from TCRdb's copy, which holds only in-frame ones; the method was immunoSEQ multiplex PCR. The data hold about 57,000 clones, with 70% to 85% observed a single time. Sequenced input: memory CD4+ T cells from blood. These receptors were obtained from an adult in good health and CMV-seronegative.

The genes are TRBV9 and TRBJ1-1, with D hard to call. This CDR3 is 13 amino acids long. Germline V gene lookup returns CDR1 SGDLS and CDR2 YYNGEE. The germline V and J ends were trimmed by 3 bases and 2 bases, with 8 bases remaining between them. CDR3 bases: TGTGCCAGCAGCGAGGCGATAAACACTGAAGCTTTCTTT. Protein product: CASSEAINTEAFF.

The rearrangement uses TRBV5-6 and TRBJ2-7; TRBD2 matches at 14 bases. J was trimmed by 6 bases and V by 3 bases; bases with no gene match: 11. This CDR3 is 17 amino acids long. CDR1 SGHDT and CDR2 YYEEEE come from the germline V gene. The CDR3 reads CASSSWGTSGSEAEQYF. CDR3 nucleotide sequence: TGTGCCAGCAGCTCCTGGGGGACTAGCGGGAGCGAAGCCGAGCAGTACTTC. The whole variable domain, filled in from reference TRBV5-6 and TRBJ2-7, reads DAGVTQSPTHLIKTRGQQVTLRCSPKSGHDTVSWYQQALGQGPQFIFQYYEEEERQRGNFPDRFSGHQFPNYSSELNVNALLLGDSALYLCASSSWGTSGSEAEQYFGPGTRLTVT.

The V gene is TRBV19, the J gene TRBJ1-2, with a weak D call TRBD1 (5 bases). In germline, CDR1 is LNHDA, CDR2 SQIVND (reference sequence). The CDR3 contains 12 residues. Trimming cost V 4 bases and J 8 bases, with 11 bases left between them. CDR3 DNA sequence: TGTGCCAGTAGTAGGGACGGGACGGGCTACACCTTC. Its protein is CASSRDGTGYTF.

The chain employs TRBV19 and TRBJ1-6, with D hard to call. V was cut by 10 bases and J by 7 bases, with 17 bases left in between. CDR1 LNHDA and CDR2 SQIVND come from the germline V gene (reference sequence). The CDR3 is 14 amino acids. The CDR3 protein is CATRGPTTNSPLHF. In nucleotides, the CDR3 is TGTGCCACCAGAGGACCGACGACGAATTCACCCCTCCACTTT.

This chain joins TRBV6-4 and TRBJ1-2, with 8 positions matching TRBD1. Germline CDR1 reads MRHNA; CDR2 reads SNTAGT. The junction had 17 bases not matched to a gene; V was cut back by 9 bases and J by 8 bases. There are 15 residues in the CDR3. This CDR3 reads CARRSQTGTGDGYTF. In DNA, the CDR3 is TGTGCCAGACGTAGCCAAACCGGGACAGGCGACGGCTACACCTTC.

The gene calls are TRBV5-8 and TRBJ2-7; 7 bases are a match to TRBD1. The germline gives CDR1 SGHTS, CDR2 YDEGEE. The length of the CDR3 is 14 residues. Trimming took 4 bases from V and 5 from J; bases not matched to a gene: 9. Written as DNA, the CDR3 is TGTGCCAGCAGCGGCCGGACAGGTGCCCACGAGCAGTACTTC. Translated, it gives CASSGRTGAHEQYF.

Comments on this clone: One junction end does not reproduce the germline sequence, and a read error may be involved. V usage is TRBV2 and J usage is TRBJ1-2; D may be TRBD1 (6 bases). This CDR3 comprises 15 residues. Per the germline V gene, CDR1 is SNHLY and CDR2 is FYNNEI. The CDR3 bases are TGTGCCACCCTGCCCCGGGGGGCGAATAACCATGGCTACACCTTC. As protein: CATLPRGANNHGYTF.

The rearrangement joins TRBV25-1 to TRBJ2-5; no definite D call. From germline, CDR1 is MGHDK and CDR2 SYGVNS. The length of the CDR3 is 16 residues. Trimming stripped 5 bases from V and 3 bases from J, with 19 bases between. The CDR3 nucleotides are TGTGCCAGCAGTCCGCGTGTCGGACGGAAAAAAGAGACCCAGTACTTC. Its protein is CASSPRVGRKKETQYF. The full variable domain, its missing parts supplied by reference TRBV25-1 and TRBJ2-5, is EADIYQTPRYLVIGTGKKITLECSQTMGHDKMYWYQQDPGMELHLIHYSYGVNSTEKGDLSSESTVSRIRTEHFPLTLESARPSHTSQYLCASSPRVGRKKETQYFGPGTRLLVL.

The CDR3: CASGGQGPYEQYF. The CDR3 region has the DNA TGTGCCAGCGGGGGACAGGGGCCCTACGAGCAGTACTTC. The chain combines TRBV2 with TRBJ2-7, with 10 bases lining up with TRBD1. This CDR3 region has 13 residues. The germline gives CDR1 SNHLY, CDR2 FYNNEI. The ends lost 8 bases at V and 2 bases at J; junction bases unmatched: 3.

The CDR3 loop is CASSQDHRYNEKLFF. The DNA for the CDR3 is TGCGCCAGCAGCCAAGATCACAGGTATAATGAAAAACTGTTTTTT. The gene calls are TRBV4-1 and TRBJ1-4, with D maybe TRBD1 (5 bases). Germline V CDR1 and CDR2: MGHRA, YSYEKL. The CDR3 extends over 15 amino acids. V lost 0 bases to trimming and J lost 4 bases, with 9 bases between them.

About this clone itself: This specimen includes other DNA sequences encoding the same CDR3. The chain links TRBV7-2 to TRBJ1-1, with D uncertain. V was shortened by 1 base and J by 5 bases, with 8 bases between the two germline ends. The germline V gene has CDR1 SGHTA and CDR2 FQGNSA. CDR3 length equals 13 residues. CDR3 region: CASSLGVRTEAFF. DNA of the CDR3: TGTGCCAGCAGCTTAGGTGTCCGGACTGAAGCTTTCTTT.

The V and J genes are TRBV15 and TRBJ2-5, with D maybe TRBD2 (6 bases). This CDR3 comprises 14 residues. V was clipped by 5 bases and J by 2 bases, with 12 bases between them. Germline V gene lookup returns CDR1 LNHNV and CDR2 YYDKDF (reference sequence). CDR3 region: CATSGGTLQETQYF. Here the CDR3 DNA reads TGTGCCACCAGCGGTGGGACTCTTCAAGAGACCCAGTACTTC.

This chain links TRBV18 with TRBJ2-5; D ambiguous. The germline V gene encodes CDR1 KGHSH and CDR2 LQKENI. The CDR3 is made up of 13 amino acids. V gave up 6 bases and J gave up 4 bases, with 12 bases separating them. The CDR3 DNA sequence: TGTGCCAGCTCCCCCCCTTCGGGAGAGACCCAGTACTTC. Translating it yields CASSPPSGETQYF.

The chain employs TRBV7-8 and TRBJ1-4; D might be TRBD1 (6 bases). V was shortened by 1 base and J by 8 bases, with 11 bases between the two germline ends. This CDR3 has 14 residues. Germline CDR1 and CDR2: SGHVS and FQNEAQ. CDR3 protein: CASSLGTAREKLFF. CDR3 sequence (DNA): TGTGCCAGCAGCTTAGGGACAGCCCGCGAAAAACTGTTTTTT.

The chain links TRBV6-6 to TRBJ1-1; D is ambiguous. From germline, CDR1 is MNHNY and CDR2 SVGAGI (reference sequence). V lost 2 bases, J lost 1 base, and 14 bases lay in between. This CDR3 is built from 16 residues. CDR3 in amino acids: CASSYAEGGGNTEAFF. The DNA of the CDR3 is TGTGCCAGCAGTTACGCAGAGGGAGGCGGGAACACTGAAGCTTTCTTT.

The chain's CDR3 is CASSFSGNTIYF. CDR3 sequence (DNA): TGTGCCAGCTCTTTCTCTGGAAACACCATATATTTT. The chain combines TRBV25-1 with TRBJ1-3; no firm D call. The CDR3 contains 12 residues. Germline V lookup: CDR1 MGHDK, CDR2 SYGVNS. With 8 bases removed from V and 0 bases from J, the gap between germline ends came to 5 bases.

This clone has only one observation. The CDR3 region is CASSLGRAAYNEQFF. The CDR3 DNA sequence: TGTGCCAGCAGCTTAGGCAGGGCAGCCTACAATGAGCAGTTCTTC. The chain links TRBV7-2 to TRBJ2-1, with a possible D match to TRBD1 (5 bases). Trimming took off 1 base at V and 2 bases at J, with 9 bases between the two ends. The CDR3 sequence is 15 residues long. CDR1 SGHTA and CDR2 FQGNSA come from the germline V gene.

V gene TRBV4-1 combines with J gene TRBJ1-2, with 9 positions matching TRBD1. The junction had 12 bases not matched to a gene; V was cut back by 1 base and J by 6 bases. The CDR3 runs 17 residues. CDR1 MGHRA and CDR2 YSYEKL come from the germline V gene. The CDR3 here is CASSQGPQGALIDGYTF. The CDR3 DNA is TGCGCCAGCAGCCAAGGCCCACAGGGGGCTTTAATTGATGGCTACACCTTC.

This clone has a single count. The chain employs TRBV20-1 and TRBJ2-3; D uncertain. The germline V and J ends were trimmed by 7 bases and 6 bases, with 11 bases remaining between them. Germline V gives CDR1 DFQATT, CDR2 SNEGSKA (reference sequence). CDR3 length: 11 amino acids. The CDR3 nucleotides read TGCAGTGGAGACCTTAAGGATACGCAGTATTTT. This sequence encodes CSGDLKDTQYF.

This chain uses TRBV7-6 with TRBJ2-3, with D perhaps matching TRBD2 (6 bases). The CDR3 is made up of 14 amino acids. The V gene's germline CDR1 is SGHVS and CDR2 FNYEAQ. V was cut by 4 bases and J by 1 base, with 9 bases left in between. CDR3 in amino acids: CASSSSVGTDTQYF. CDR3 coding DNA: TGTGCCAGCAGCTCTAGCGTTGGCACAGATACGCAGTATTTT. The variable domain in full, completed from reference TRBV7-6 and TRBJ2-3, reads GAGVSQSPRYKVTKRGQDVALRCDPISGHVSLYWYRQALGQGPEFLTYFNYEAQQDKSGLPNDRFSAERPEGSISTLTIQRTEQRDSAMYRCASSSSVGTDTQYFGPGTRLTVL.